A single T cell receptor beta chain is shown here with its context. No antigen is known for it. This sample stems from a study of human T cells and chemical hapten exposure. Germline assignment: CDR1 DFQATT and CDR2 SNEGSKA (reference sequence). Trimming removed 0 bases at V and 1 base at J, with 7 bases between. The CDR3 is 13 residues long. Study-wide findings and caveats: TCRs exceeding 1 in 1000 frequency stayed unchanged with DPC sensitization.

As for time point: healthy volunteer bleed at 6 weeks. Whole blood, unfractionated, served as the material for total RNA extraction. TCRdb itself ran the RACE reads through MiXCR, one entry per CDR3 protein. In the table there are some 65,000 distinct CDR3 sequences, around 6.1% of which are singletons. This TCR came from a female donor in good health. Some clones in this sample may be carry-over from other donors' samples. Input material: whole blood. This sequence joins TRBV20-1 and TRBJ2-7; unclear D gene. CDR3 coding DNA: TGCAGTGCTAGAGATGGCTATTCCTACGAGCAGTACTTC. Translating gives CSARDGYSYEQYF.